This T cell receptor beta chain was observed in a study of CD8 T cells in Susac syndrome. Study conclusions and caveats: Clonal expansion was not observed in the Susac syndrome CD4+ T cell repertoires.

An amount of RNA that ranged from roughly 0.5 to 1 ug was reverse transcribed with random hexamers. TCRdb analysed the immunoSEQ multiplex PCR reads with MiXCR anew, one entry per CDR3 protein. The data show some 180,000 distinct CDR3 sequences, about 94% seen once. Germline V lookup: CDR1 MNHEY, CDR2 SMNVEV (reference sequence). The CDR3 consists of 16 residues. The ends lost 5 bases at V and 4 bases at J; junction bases unmatched: 6. Note on this clonotype: The antigen is not known.

In contrast to the negatively isolated CD8+ and CD4+ T cells, TEMRA cells were FACS-enriched. This clonotype originated in a human donor with Susac syndrome. Material for sequencing was CD4+ T cells from PBMCs. The chain couples TRBV27 to TRBJ2-7, with 15 nucleotides matching TRBD2. CDR3 protein: CASSQRTSGRAYEQYF. CDR3 nucleotide sequence: TGTGCCAGCAGTCAAAGGACTAGCGGGAGGGCTTACGAGCAGTACTTC.